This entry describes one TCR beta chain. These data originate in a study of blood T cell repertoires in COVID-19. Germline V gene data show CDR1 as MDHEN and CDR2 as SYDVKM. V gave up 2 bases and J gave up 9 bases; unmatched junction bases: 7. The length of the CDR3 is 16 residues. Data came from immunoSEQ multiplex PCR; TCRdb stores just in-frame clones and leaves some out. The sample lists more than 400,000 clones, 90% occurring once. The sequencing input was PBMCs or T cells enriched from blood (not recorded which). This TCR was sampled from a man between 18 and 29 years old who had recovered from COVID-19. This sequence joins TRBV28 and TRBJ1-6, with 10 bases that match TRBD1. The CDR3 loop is CASSLRPGTGVSPLHF. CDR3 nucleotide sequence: TGTGCCAGCAGTTTACGGCCCGGGACAGGGGTTTCACCCCTCCACTTT. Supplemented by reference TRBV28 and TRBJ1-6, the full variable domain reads DVKVTQSSRYLVKRTGEKVFLECVQDMDHENMFWYRQDPGLGLRLIYFSYDVKMKEKGDIPEGYSVSREKKERFSLILESASTNQTSMYLCASSLRPGTGVSPLHFGNGTRLTVT.